Each of the 14 T cell receptor beta chains below was sequenced from the same sample in a study of blood T cell repertoires in COVID-19. Sequenced by immunoSEQ multiplex PCR; TCRdb stores in-frame clones only, minus some. This repertoire shows about 210,000 clones, about 92% found once; its top ten account for 1% to 1.5%. What was sequenced was peripheral blood. The source of these receptors is a man aged 30-40 years with acute or convalescent COVID-19.

The chain couples TRBV6-1 to TRBJ2-7, with D possibly matching TRBD2 (5 bases). The CDR3 is made up of 16 amino acids. The germline CDR1 and CDR2 sequences are MNHNS and SASEGT. The V end was cut by 1 base, the J end by 0 bases, with 13 bases between. The CDR3 region is CASSEERTFDSYEQYF. CDR3 coding DNA: TGTGCCAGCAGTGAAGAAAGGACTTTTGACTCCTACGAGCAGTACTTC.

The genes are TRBV29-1 and TRBJ1-5; tentative D call: TRBD1 (6 bases). Germline CDR1 reads SQVTM; CDR2 reads ANQGSEA. CDR3 length: 13 amino acids. V was clipped by 7 bases and J by 6 bases, with 16 bases between them. The CDR3 DNA follows: TGCAGCGCGCTGGGGGCCCCGGGTCAGCCCCAGCATTTT. This gives the protein CSALGAPGQPQHF.

The chain has TRBV18 and TRBJ2-5, with 7 bases fitting TRBD1. With V trimmed by 5 bases and J by 3 bases, 6 bases remained unmatched. CDR3 size: 14 residues. Germline V gene lookup returns CDR1 KGHSH and CDR2 LQKENI. The CDR3 DNA reads as TGTGCCAGCTCAGCCCAACAGGGGAAAGAGACCCAGTACTTC. Its translation is CASSAQQGKETQYF.

This chain links TRBV27 with TRBJ2-4; D gene uncertain. Per germline, CDR1 MNHEY and CDR2 SMNVEV (reference sequence). The CDR3 length is 14 residues. The V end lost 2 bases, the J end lost 7 bases, and 12 bases lay between the germline ends. The CDR3 bases are TGTGCCAGCAGTTTAAACCACCCCGCGAACATTCAGTACTTC. This gives the protein CASSLNHPANIQYF.

The rearrangement joins TRBV28 to TRBJ1-1; a weak D match, TRBD1 (5 bases). V lost 5 bases and J 1 base, leaving 14 bases between the germline ends. The CDR3 length is 15 residues. CDR1 is MDHEN and CDR2 is SYDVKM in the germline V gene. CDR3 sequence reads: CASSAGGTGNTEAFF. CDR3 nucleotides: TGTGCCAGCAGTGCCGGCGGGACGGGGAACACTGAAGCTTTCTTT. The entire variable domain, with the rest obtained from reference TRBV28 and TRBJ1-1, is as follows: DVKVTQSSRYLVKRTGEKVFLECVQDMDHENMFWYRQDPGLGLRLIYFSYDVKMKEKGDIPEGYSVSREKKERFSLILESASTNQTSMYLCASSAGGTGNTEAFFGQGTRLTVV.

The rearrangement joins TRBV28 to TRBJ1-1; D unresolved. Germline lookup yields CDR1 MDHEN and CDR2 SYDVKM. This CDR3 is 15 amino acids long. The V end was cut by 3 bases, the J end by 1 base, with 12 bases between. The CDR3 protein is CASSFPRLPNTEAFF. The CDR3 DNA follows: TGTGCCAGCAGTTTTCCCAGGCTACCGAACACTGAAGCTTTCTTT. The variable domain in full, completed from reference TRBV28 and TRBJ1-1, reads DVKVTQSSRYLVKRTGEKVFLECVQDMDHENMFWYRQDPGLGLRLIYFSYDVKMKEKGDIPEGYSVSREKKERFSLILESASTNQTSMYLCASSFPRLPNTEAFFGQGTRLTVV.

The chain joins TRBV6-5 to TRBJ2-7, with TRBD1 identical over 8 bases. The CDR3 sequence is 14 residues long. Trimming cost V 4 bases and J 4 bases; bases outside gene matches: 6. The germline V gene has CDR1 MNHEY and CDR2 SVGAGI. The DNA of the CDR3 is TGTGCCAGCAGTTTAAGACAGGGGTATTACGAGCAGTACTTC. Residues: CASSLRQGYYEQYF.

The V and J genes are TRBV20-1 and TRBJ2-1; D perhaps matches TRBD1 (6 bases). CDR1 and CDR2 (germline): DFQATT, SNEGSKA (reference sequence). The CDR3 covers 13 residues. The V end lost 3 bases, the J end lost 5 bases, and 11 bases lay between the germline ends. In nucleotides, the CDR3 is TGCAGTGCTAGTGGGGGCCCAAACAATGAGCAGTTCTTC. It translates to CSASGGPNNEQFF.

The chain uses TRBV5-4 and TRBJ1-2, with 10 bases matching TRBD1. Germline CDR1 reads SGHNT; CDR2 reads YYREEE (reference sequence). Germline trimming cut 1 base from V and 7 bases from J; bases unmatched to any gene: 10. This CDR3 spans 16 amino acids. The chain's CDR3 is CASSLIRDRGPGGYTF. The CDR3 DNA follows: TGTGCCAGCAGCTTGATCCGAGACAGGGGGCCCGGTGGCTACACCTTC.

This clone was counted a few times. The chain carries TRBV15 and TRBJ1-1; D possibly corresponds to TRBD1 (5 bases). Trimming removed 1 base at V and 3 bases at J, with 15 bases between. The CDR3 contains 16 residues. Per the germline V gene, CDR1 is LNHNV and CDR2 is YYDKDF (reference sequence). CDR3 coding DNA: TGTGCCACCAGCAGAGCCAGGGTAGGTATAGACACTGAAGCTTTCTTT. It encodes CATSRARVGIDTEAFF.

The genes are TRBV29-1 and TRBJ2-7; D is ambiguous. This CDR3 has 13 amino acids. Between the trimmed V and J ends, which lost 3 bases and 4 bases, there was a span of 13 bases. CDR1 SQVTM and CDR2 ANQGSEA come from the germline V gene. CDR3 sequence reads: CSVDTPDNYEQYF. In DNA form, the CDR3 reads TGCAGCGTTGACACACCTGACAATTACGAGCAGTACTTC.

The chain combines TRBV24-1 with TRBJ1-5, with a weak D call TRBD1 (6 bases). Trimming cost V 3 bases and J 11 bases, with 19 bases left between them. Per the germline V gene, CDR1 is KGHDR and CDR2 is SFDVKD. The CDR3 has 15 residues. In DNA, the CDR3 is TGTGCCACCAGTGATCCTCGGACAGTGGGCGAAGCCCAGCATTTT. Translated, it gives CATSDPRTVGEAQHF.

The chain has TRBV11-3 and TRBJ2-1; D is perhaps TRBD1 (5 bases). The CDR3 covers 17 residues. The V and J ends lost 4 bases and 2 bases respectively, with 18 bases between them. CDR1 SGHNT and CDR2 YENEEA come from the germline V gene. This chain's CDR3 is CASSSAKGSYPYNEQFF. In DNA, the CDR3 is TGTGCCAGCAGCTCCGCAAAGGGGTCCTACCCCTACAATGAGCAGTTCTTC.

This rearrangement joins TRBV18 to TRBJ2-2, with a possible D match to TRBD2 (5 bases). CDR1 and CDR2 from the germline V gene are KGHSH and LQKENI. V gave up 2 bases and J gave up 7 bases, with 17 bases separating them. The CDR3 runs to 16 residues. The CDR3 loop reads CASSPGVASLGGELFF. CDR3 DNA: TGTGCCAGCTCACCAGGGGTCGCCTCACTAGGCGGGGAGCTGTTTTTT.